This TCR beta chain was recovered during a study of control samples from healthy donors and cancer patients. The method was immunoSEQ multiplex PCR; TCRdb's version includes in-frame clones alone and lacks a portion of them. The sample lists 65,000 to 95,000 clones; 87% were seen once. V lost 6 bases and J 3 bases, leaving 13 bases between the germline ends. CDR3 length equals 14 residues. Germline lookup yields CDR1 SGHRS and CDR2 YFSETQ. This clonotype was obtained from a man aged 50-60 years in good health. This chain links TRBV5-1 with TRBJ2-1; D possibly corresponds to TRBD2 (6 bases). The source material was blood. Written as DNA, the CDR3 is TGCGCCAGCAATATCGCCGGGGGCTACAATGAGCAGTTCTTC. It specifies CASNIAGGYNEQFF.